Sequencing of this T cell receptor beta chain was carried out in a study of patients and donors after allogeneic stem cell transplantation. V lost 3 bases and J lost 14, with 14 bases in between. CDR3 length: 12 residues. Per germline, CDR1 KGHSH and CDR2 LQKENI. TCRdb analysed the RT-PCR reads with MiXCR anew, one entry per CDR3 protein. Of about a million distinct CDR3 sequences in the sample, roughly 18% were seen once. The chain carries TRBV18 and TRBJ2-1; D may be TRBD1 (5 bases). The sample was blood, either unsorted or a sorted T cell fraction (not recorded which). The receptor comes from a human donor who was either an allogeneic HSCT recipient or a stem cell or donor lymphocyte infusion donor (not recorded which). It is not recorded whose cells these are; they may come from a transplant donor. The CDR3 spells CASSPLQGSEFF. DNA for the CDR3: TGTGCCAGCTCACCCCTCCAGGGTTCGGAGTTCTTC.